This T cell receptor beta chain originates from a study of shared clonotypes between healthy human individuals. Study details: The donors, a couple of women and a few men, were aged 18 to 49.

With respect to this clone: Antigen unknown.

Study-wide results and limits: In general, naive subsets displayed greater estimated richness than memory subsets did.

Per sorted-subset replicate PCR, input was approximately 0.2 ug DNA, representing about 29,000 T cell genomes. The assay was immunoSEQ multiplex PCR, and TCRdb's table has in-frame clones only and misses some. The sample lists about 2,500,000 clones, 85% to 95% seen once, with 0.11% to 0.15% in the top ten. Germline CDR1 and CDR2: MNHNY and SVGAGI (reference sequence). The CDR3 length is 15 residues. J lost 3 bases, V lost 6 bases, and 7 bases had no gene match. This chain connects TRBV6-6 to TRBJ2-7; 11 bases align to TRBD1. This clonotype was sampled from a man between 18 and 29 years old in good health. Sample: naive CD4+ T cells sorted from blood. Subset given: CD45RA+ positively selected. The CDR3 region has the DNA TGTGCCAGCAGGGAACCGGGACAGGGGGACTACGAGCAGTACTTC. Protein product: CASREPGQGDYEQYF.